This TCR beta chain was recorded in a study of blood T cell repertoires in COVID-19. Background on the study: Samples of COVID-19 (acute and convalescent) were obtained from the United States, Italy and Spain.

This table comes from immunoSEQ multiplex PCR, and its TCRdb copy is limited to in-frame clones, with some not included. The sample lists around 150,000 clones; 80% were seen once. Individuals aged about 18 to 100 years were recruited from about two dozen US areas. This CDR3 is 15 amino acids long. With 1 base removed from V and 0 bases from J, the gap between germline ends came to 10 bases. Germline loops: CDR1 SGHRS, CDR2 YFSETQ. This clone was counted a few times. The chain joins TRBV5-1 to TRBJ1-1, with unresolved D. This clonotype was sampled from a woman between 55 and 75 years old who had recovered from COVID-19. The sequenced sample consisted of PBMCs or T cells enriched from blood (not recorded which). The CDR3 region is CASSLSTVMNTEAFF. The CDR3 DNA sequence: TGCGCCAGCAGCTTGTCCACGGTCATGAACACTGAAGCTTTCTTT. Based on the CDR3 plus reference TRBV5-1 and TRBJ1-1, the full variable domain is KAGVTQTPRYLIKTRGQQVTLSCSPISGHRSVSWYQQTPGQGLQFLFEYFSETQRNKGNFPGRFSGRQFSNSRSEMNVSTLELGDSALYLCASSLSTVMNTEAFFGQGTRLTVV.